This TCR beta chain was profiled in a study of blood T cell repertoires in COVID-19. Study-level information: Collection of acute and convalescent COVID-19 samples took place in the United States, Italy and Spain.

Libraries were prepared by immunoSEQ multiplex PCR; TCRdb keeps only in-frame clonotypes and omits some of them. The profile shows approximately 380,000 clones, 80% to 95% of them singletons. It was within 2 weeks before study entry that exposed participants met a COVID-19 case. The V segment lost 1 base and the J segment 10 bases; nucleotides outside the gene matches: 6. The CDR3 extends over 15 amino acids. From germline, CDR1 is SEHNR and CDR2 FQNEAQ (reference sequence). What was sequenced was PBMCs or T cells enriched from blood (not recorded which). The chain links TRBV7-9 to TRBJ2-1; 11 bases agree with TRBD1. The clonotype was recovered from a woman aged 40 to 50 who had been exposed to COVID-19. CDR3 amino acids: CASSLDGQGAQEQFF. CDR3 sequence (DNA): TGTGCCAGCAGCTTAGATGGACAGGGGGCGCAGGAGCAGTTCTTC.